Only one count was recorded for the clone carrying this T cell receptor beta chain. This specimen comes from a study of control samples from healthy donors and cancer patients. The germline CDR1 and CDR2 sequences are SGHVS and FNYEAQ. The CDR3 runs 17 residues. The V end lost 4 bases, the J end lost 0 bases, and 18 bases lay between the germline ends. Sequenced by immunoSEQ multiplex PCR; TCRdb stores in-frame clones only, minus some. The repertoire holds 150,000 to 200,000 clones, with about 90% as singletons. The sequencing input was blood. The chain carries TRBV7-6 and TRBJ1-1, with D maybe TRBD1 (5 bases). The clonotype was recovered from a woman aged 50 to 60 in good health. In nucleotides, the CDR3 is TGTGCCAGCAGCTCAACCGGGCAGGGCGGCATGAACACTGAAGCTTTCTTT. Amino acid sequence: CASSSTGQGGMNTEAFF.